These T cell receptor beta chains were read from a single sample in a study of blood T cells in healthy people across ages. A single record per CDR3 protein comes from TCRdb applying MiXCR to the 5' RACE reads. The data contain about 1.4 million distinct CDR3 sequences, approximately 59% of them singletons. Material: blood. These receptor sequences come from a man aged 18 to 30 in good health. Each CDR3 is given with its conserved first and last residue. D genes are given only for firm matches. Size values are once, few and many counts, or a class for expanded clones, and some rows have none.

V: TRBV6-2/TRBV6-3
J: TRBJ2-1
size: NA
D: NA
DNA: TGTGCCAGCAGTTACCGGGTGAGTGCGGGGAAGGAAAATGAGCAGTTCTTC
CDR3: CASSYRVSAGKENEQFF

V: TRBV11-1
J: TRBJ1-2
size: few
D: TRBD1
DNA: TGTGCCAGCAGTCCAACAGGGGACGGTGATGGCTACACCTTC
CDR3: CASSPTGDGDGYTF

V: TRBV6-5
J: TRBJ2-7
size: NA
D: NA
DNA: TGTGCCAGCAGTTATTTACGGGAGAGGCCAACCTACGAGCAGTACTTC
CDR3: CASSYLRERPTYEQYF

V: TRBV4-1
J: TRBJ2-3
size: NA
D: NA
DNA: TGTGCCAGCAGCCAAGTCCTAGGGGATACGCAGTATTTT
CDR3: CASSQVLGDTQYF

V: TRBV7-9
J: TRBJ2-7
size: few
D: TRBD1
DNA: TGTGCCAGCAGCGTCCGGACAGGGACTTACGAGCAGTACTTC
CDR3: CASSVRTGTYEQYF

V: TRBV28
J: TRBJ1-5
size: NA
D: NA
DNA: TGTGCCAGCAGGGTACATCGGACTGCAATCAATAGCAATCAGCCCCAGCATTTT
CDR3: CASRVHRTAINSNQPQHF

V: TRBV5-1
J: TRBJ1-5
size: NA
D: NA
DNA: TGCGCCAGCAGCTTGTTCCCAGCGGATAGCAATCAGCCCCAGCATTTT
CDR3: CASSLFPADSNQPQHF

V: TRBV5-1
J: TRBJ1-2
size: many
D: NA
DNA: TGCGCCAGCAGCTTGGACAACTATGGCTACACCTTC
CDR3: CASSLDNYGYTF

V: TRBV3-1
J: TRBJ2-5
size: few
D: NA
DNA: TGTGCCAGCAGCCAAGGGGGCCAGTACTTC
CDR3: CASSQGGQYF

V: TRBV20-1
J: TRBJ2-3
size: NA
D: NA
DNA: TGCAGTGCTATTCACCTCGACGAGCTGAGCACAGATACGCAGTATTTT
CDR3: CSAIHLDELSTDTQYF

V: TRBV11-2
J: TRBJ2-3
size: once
D: TRBD2
DNA: TGTGCCAGCAGCTTAGATCTAACGGGGGGGAGCACAGATACGCAGTATTTT
CDR3: CASSLDLTGGSTDTQYF

V: TRBV20-1
J: TRBJ2-7
size: NA
D: TRBD1
DNA: TGCAGTGCTAGCCCGCAGGGGGCAAGGTCCTACGAGCAGTACTTC
CDR3: CSASPQGARSYEQYF

V: TRBV7-2
J: TRBJ2-1
size: NA
D: TRBD2
DNA: TGTGCCAGCAGCTTGTTGGGACTAGTGTACGCTGAGCAGTTCTTC
CDR3: CASSLLGLVYAEQFF

V: TRBV7-2
J: TRBJ2-5
size: NA
D: NA
DNA: TGTGCCAGCAGCTTAAGGGGGTGGGAAGAGACCCAGTACTTC
CDR3: CASSLRGWEETQYF

V: TRBV3-1
J: TRBJ2-7
size: NA
D: NA
DNA: TGTGCCAGCAGCCAAGATCGAACGCCAGCCTTAGAACAGTACTTC
CDR3: CASSQDRTPALEQYF

V: TRBV7-9
J: TRBJ2-5
size: NA
D: TRBD1
DNA: TGTGCCAGCAGCTCCTACAGGGGGCGAGAACAAGAGACCCAGTACTTC
CDR3: CASSSYRGREQETQYF

V: TRBV6-5
J: TRBJ2-1
size: NA
D: NA
DNA: TGTGCCAGCAGTTACCCCGTGGTCCGACGAGCGCCCGGCTATCTCAATGAGCAGTTCTTC
CDR3: CASSYPVVRRAPGYLNEQFF

V: TRBV27
J: TRBJ2-1
size: NA
D: NA
DNA: TGTGCCAGCAACCTCGAGCCGCGCGGATACAATGAGCAGTTCTTC
CDR3: CASNLEPRGYNEQFF

V: TRBV12-3/TRBV12-4
J: TRBJ2-3
size: once
D: NA
DNA: TGTGCCAGCAGTTGGGCCGGCCCCACAGATACGCAGTATTTT
CDR3: CASSWAGPTDTQYF

V: TRBV7-9
J: TRBJ2-1
size: NA
D: TRBD2
DNA: TGTGCCAGCAGAAGTGCAGCGGGAGGGCACCGGGGTGAGCAGTTCTTC
CDR3: CASRSAAGGHRGEQFF

V: TRBV29-1
J: TRBJ2-5
size: NA
D: NA
DNA: TGCAGCGCTTCTTCGCCCCGGGGGATAGGGGAGACCCAGTACTTC
CDR3: CSASSPRGIGETQYF

V: TRBV29-1
J: TRBJ1-2
size: NA
D: NA
DNA: TGCAGCGTTGGGGCGAGGGGATCCATTAACTATGGCTACACCTTC
CDR3: CSVGARGSINYGYTF

V: TRBV10-1
J: TRBJ2-3
size: NA
D: NA
DNA: TGCGCCAGCAGTGAGGGCCATCTGGCAGATACGCAGTATTTT
CDR3: CASSEGHLADTQYF

V: TRBV4-2
J: TRBJ2-5
size: NA
D: TRBD2
DNA: TGTGCCAGCAGCCAAGTTGTCCTAGCGGCACAAGAGACCCAGTACTTC
CDR3: CASSQVVLAAQETQYF

V: TRBV6-2/TRBV6-3
J: TRBJ2-1
size: NA
D: NA
DNA: TGTGCCAGCAGTCGTGCTCCCGGGGCAGAGACCCAGTTCTTC
CDR3: CASSRAPGAETQFF

V: TRBV4-2
J: TRBJ1-2
size: NA
D: NA
DNA: TGTGCCAGCAGCCAGACAGCCAGCATGTATGGCTACACCTTC
CDR3: CASSQTASMYGYTF

V: TRBV15
J: TRBJ2-7
size: NA
D: NA
DNA: TGTGCCACCAGCAGGTCCCGGGACCTTTACGAGCAGTACTTC
CDR3: CATSRSRDLYEQYF

V: TRBV5-1
J: TRBJ2-7
size: few
D: TRBD1
DNA: TGCGCCAGCAGCTTCCGACAGGGGCCCTACGAGCAGTACTTC
CDR3: CASSFRQGPYEQYF

V: TRBV4-1
J: TRBJ1-5
size: NA
D: TRBD1
DNA: TGCGCCAGCAGCTTTACCGGGACAGGGGCGAATCAGCCCCAGCATTTT
CDR3: CASSFTGTGANQPQHF

V: TRBV12-3/TRBV12-4
J: TRBJ2-1
size: few
D: NA
DNA: TGTGCCAGCAGTCCGGGACTGACGTCCGATGAGCAGTTCTTC
CDR3: CASSPGLTSDEQFF

V: TRBV3-1
J: TRBJ2-2
size: NA
D: NA
DNA: TGTGCCAGCAGCCAAGTGGAGGGGTTTGTTACCGGGGAGCTGTTTTTT
CDR3: CASSQVEGFVTGELFF

V: TRBV2
J: TRBJ2-7
size: NA
D: NA
DNA: TGTGCCAGCAGAACTTACTACGAGCAGTACTTC
CDR3: CASRTYYEQYF

V: TRBV12-3/TRBV12-4
J: TRBJ1-2
size: NA
D: NA
DNA: TGTGCCAGCAGTTTAAGGGTACCTGATGGCTACACCTTC
CDR3: CASSLRVPDGYTF

V: TRBV19
J: TRBJ2-5
size: NA
D: NA
DNA: TGTGCCAGTAGTATGCTTACAGGAGTCTCGGAGACCCAGTACTTC
CDR3: CASSMLTGVSETQYF

V: TRBV4-1
J: TRBJ2-3
size: few
D: TRBD2
DNA: TGCGCCAGCAGCCAAGAATTCCTAGCGGCCACAGATACGCAGTATTTT
CDR3: CASSQEFLAATDTQYF

V: TRBV29-1
J: TRBJ2-4
size: NA
D: TRBD1
DNA: TGCAGCGTCGAGACAGGGACCAAAAACATTCAGTACTTC
CDR3: CSVETGTKNIQYF

V: TRBV20-1
J: TRBJ1-3
size: NA
D: NA
DNA: TGCAGTGCGGCACAGGGAGGAACCATATATTTT
CDR3: CSAAQGGTIYF